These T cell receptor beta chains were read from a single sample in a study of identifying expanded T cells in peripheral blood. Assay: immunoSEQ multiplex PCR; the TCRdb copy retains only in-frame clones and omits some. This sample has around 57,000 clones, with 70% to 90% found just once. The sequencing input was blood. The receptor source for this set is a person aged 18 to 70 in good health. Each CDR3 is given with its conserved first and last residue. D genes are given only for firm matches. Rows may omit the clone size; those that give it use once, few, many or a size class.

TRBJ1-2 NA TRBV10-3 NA TGTGCCATCAGTGAGGCCGCAGGGAGGATTTATGGCTACACCTTC CAISEAAGRIYGYTF
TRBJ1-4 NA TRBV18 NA TGTGCCAGCTCACCACCTGAGGGTTTGAATGAAAAACTGTTTTTT CASSPPEGLNEKLFF
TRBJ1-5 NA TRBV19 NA TGTGCCACCTCCGACAGGCCAGAGGGGCCCCAGCATTTT CATSDRPEGPQHF
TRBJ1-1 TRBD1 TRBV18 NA TGTGCCAGCTCACCTTGGGACAGAATGAACACTGAAGCTTTCTTT CASSPWDRMNTEAFF
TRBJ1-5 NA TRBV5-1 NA TGCGCCAGCAGCCCTTCCCCGGGGCCGAGCAATCAGCCCCAGCATTTT CASSPSPGPSNQPQHF
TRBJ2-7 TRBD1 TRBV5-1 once TGCGCCAGCAGCTCCGCCGGGACAGGCTACGAGCAGTACTTC CASSSAGTGYEQYF
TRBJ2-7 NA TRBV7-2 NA TGTGCCAGCAGCTTAGAGGGCGCTTACTACGAGCAGTACTTC CASSLEGAYYEQYF
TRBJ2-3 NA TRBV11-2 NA TGTGCCAGCAGCTTCCCCGTGGTCGGGGGCCCGGGAGATACGCAGTATTTT CASSFPVVGGPGDTQYF
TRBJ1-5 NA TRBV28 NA TGTGCCAGCAGTTTGAGGCAGCTGACCCCGGATCAGCCCCAGCATTTT CASSLRQLTPDQPQHF
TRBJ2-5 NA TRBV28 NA TGTGCCAGCAGTTTGGGAGGGGGCAGGTGGGAGACCCAGTACTTC CASSLGGGRWETQYF
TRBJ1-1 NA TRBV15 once TGTGCCACCAGCAGAGATCGCGCAGGAGAAGCTTTCTTT CATSRDRAGEAFF
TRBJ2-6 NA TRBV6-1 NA TGTGCCAGCAGTGAAGCAGACTCTGGGGCCAACGTCCTGACTTTC CASSEADSGANVLTF
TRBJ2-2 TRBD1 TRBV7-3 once TGTGCCAGCAGCCCCACGACAGGGGACACCGGGGAGCTGTTTTTT CASSPTTGDTGELFF